The source of this T cell receptor beta chain is a study of somatic mutations in cytotoxic T cells in rheumatoid arthritis. V lost 2 bases to trimming and J lost 8 bases; unmatched junction nucleotides: 6. Germline assignment: CDR1 LNHDA and CDR2 SQIVND (reference sequence). The length of the CDR3 is 16 residues. With respect to this clone: Its antigen is still unknown.

Whole-study findings and limits: Antigens bound by the expanded CD8+ clones were not identified. Over 20% of CD8+ cells belonged to the largest CD8+ clone in about an eighth of the 65 patients. Nothing was done to adjust for multiple comparisons when TRBV07 showed up slightly less in rheumatoid arthritis patients. No age-related increase in CD8+ clonality was seen in healthy controls, but one was seen in rheumatoid arthritis patients.

Data came from immunoSEQ multiplex PCR; TCRdb stores just in-frame clones and leaves some out. Seen here are approximately 33,000 clones, about 80% observed once, and the top ten hold about 3.2%. Input material: CD8+ T cells sorted from blood. The receptor's source is a middle-aged man in good health. The V and J genes are TRBV19 and TRBJ2-1; 13 bases align to TRBD2. CDR3 nucleotides: TGTGCCAGTAGTATATCCGGGACTAGCGGGGCCTATGAGCAGTTCTTC. Amino acid sequence: CASSISGTSGAYEQFF.